This T cell receptor beta chain was retrieved from a study of blood T cell repertoires in COVID-19. About the study: COVID-19 samples from acute and convalescent phases originated in the United States, Italy and Spain. T cells, B-cell-depleted T cells, or PBMCs provided the cDNA or gDNA that served as material.

The germline CDR1 and CDR2 sequences are MNHEY and SVGAGI. The V end was cut by 6 bases, the J end by 4 bases, with 12 bases between. CDR3 length: 13 amino acids. In the authors' workflow: The authors estimated nucleated cell counts from reference gene primer amplification. TCRdb's table, derived via immunoSEQ multiplex PCR, lists solely in-frame clones and lacks some. That table is the source of V, J and clone size, and D and trimming were worked out from the DNA. The profile shows about 15,000 clones, about 81% of them singletons. The sequence derives from a man at least 80 years old with active or convalescent COVID-19. This rearrangement joins TRBV6-5 to TRBJ1-2; D remains unclear. Material: peripheral blood. CDR3 in amino acids: CASRNGDSYGYTF. For the CDR3, the DNA is TGTGCCAGCAGGAACGGGGATTCCTATGGCTACACCTTC.